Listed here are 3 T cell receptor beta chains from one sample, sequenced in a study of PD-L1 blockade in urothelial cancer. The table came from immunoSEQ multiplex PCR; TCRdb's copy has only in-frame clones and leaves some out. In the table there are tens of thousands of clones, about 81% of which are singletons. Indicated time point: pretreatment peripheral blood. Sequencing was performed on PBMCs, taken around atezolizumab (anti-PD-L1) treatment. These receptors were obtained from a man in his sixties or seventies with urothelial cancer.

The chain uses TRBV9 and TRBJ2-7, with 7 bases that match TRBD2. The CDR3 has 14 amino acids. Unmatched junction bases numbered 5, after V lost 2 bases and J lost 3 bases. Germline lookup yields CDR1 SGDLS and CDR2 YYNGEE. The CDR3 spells CASSVASGHYEQYF. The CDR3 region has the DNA TGTGCCAGCAGCGTGGCTAGCGGACACTACGAGCAGTACTTC.

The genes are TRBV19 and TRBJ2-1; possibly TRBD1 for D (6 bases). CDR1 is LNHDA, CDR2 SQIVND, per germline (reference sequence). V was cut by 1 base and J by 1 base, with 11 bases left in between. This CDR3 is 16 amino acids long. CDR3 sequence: CASSIGDTPSYNEQFF. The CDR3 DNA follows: TGTGCCAGTAGTATAGGGGACACACCATCCTACAATGAGCAGTTCTTC.

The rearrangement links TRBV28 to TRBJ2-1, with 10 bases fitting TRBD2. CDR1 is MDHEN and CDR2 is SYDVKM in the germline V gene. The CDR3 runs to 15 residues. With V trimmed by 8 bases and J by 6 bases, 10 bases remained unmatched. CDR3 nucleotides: TGTGCCAGCTCTAGCGGGAGCGAGGAAGGCAATGAGCAGTTCTTC. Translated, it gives CASSSGSEEGNEQFF.